One sample yielded the 23 T cell receptor beta chains listed below, sequenced in a study of blood T cell repertoires in COVID-19. Generated by immunoSEQ multiplex PCR, the TCRdb table keeps only in-frame clones and is missing some. This sample yields 75,000 or so clones, of which over 80% are seen a single time; roughly 18% belongs to the top ten. The sample was peripheral blood. All receptors derive from an elderly woman with acute or convalescent COVID-19.

The genes are TRBV5-1 and TRBJ2-1; 9 bases are a match to TRBD1. This CDR3 region has 15 residues. Germline assignment: CDR1 SGHRS and CDR2 YFSETQ. V shed 1 base and J 5 bases; nucleotides not matched to a gene: 4. As DNA, the CDR3 is TGCGCCAGCAGCTTGTCCGGGACAGGGAACAATGAGCAGTTCTTC. This sequence encodes CASSLSGTGNNEQFF.

This chain links TRBV30 with TRBJ1-1; D is perhaps TRBD1 (6 bases). The germline CDR1 and CDR2 sequences are GTSNPN and SVGIG (reference sequence). The CDR3 consists of 13 residues. Trimming cost V 0 bases and J 7 bases, with 12 bases left between them. The CDR3 loop reads CAWSVLQGNEAFF. As DNA, the CDR3 is TGTGCCTGGAGTGTTTTACAGGGTAATGAAGCTTTCTTT.

J is TRBJ2-5 and V is TRBV5-6; no firm D call. This CDR3 is 15 amino acids long. V was pared by 7 bases and J by 4 bases, with 20 bases between. The germline CDR1 and CDR2 sequences are SGHDT and YYEEEE. The CDR3 DNA reads TGTGCCAGCGCCACCGTACGGAGCGCTCGAGAGACCCAGTACTTC. Amino acid sequence: CASATVRSARETQYF.

This clone has only one observation. This chain connects TRBV18 to TRBJ1-4, with D hard to call. The V end lost 2 bases, the J end lost 8 bases, and 12 bases lay between the germline ends. CDR1 and CDR2 (germline): KGHSH, LQKENI. There are 14 residues in the CDR3. The CDR3 DNA reads as TGTGCCAGCTCACCAAGCTCCAGGTGGGAAAAACTGTTTTTT. It yields the protein CASSPSSRWEKLFF.

The chain links TRBV19 to TRBJ1-1; TRBD1 agrees at 8 bases. Trimming cost V 0 bases and J 1 base; bases outside gene matches: 7. Germline V gene data show CDR1 as LNHDA and CDR2 as SQIVND (reference sequence). CDR3 length: 17 residues. The CDR3 sequence: CASSIDGSGGANTEAFF. The CDR3 DNA reads TGTGCCAGTAGTATAGATGGGTCAGGGGGCGCGAACACTGAAGCTTTCTTT.

The V gene is TRBV4-2, the J gene TRBJ2-4, with 16 bases fitting TRBD2. The CDR3 covers 19 residues. The germline V gene has CDR1 LGHNA and CDR2 YNFKEQ. V lost 1 base and J lost 3; bases outside the gene matches: 6. CDR3 bases: TGTGCCAGCAGCCAAGCTGGGACTAGCGGGAGGGCCGGCAAAAACATTCAGTACTTC. Its protein product is CASSQAGTSGRAGKNIQYF.

The gene calls are TRBV7-3 and TRBJ2-3, with D perhaps TRBD1 (6 bases). This CDR3 comprises 14 residues. V gave up 2 bases and J gave up 4 bases, with 10 bases separating them. CDR1 and CDR2 from the germline V gene are SGHTA and FQGTGA. In DNA, the CDR3 is TGTGCCAGCAGCTTAGGTACAGGGTCAGATACGCAGTATTTT. Residues: CASSLGTGSDTQYF. Full variable domain (outside the CDR3, taken from reference TRBV7-3 and TRBJ2-3): GAGVSQTPSNKVTEKGKYVELRCDPISGHTALYWYRQSLGQGPEFLIYFQGTGAADDSGLPNDRFFAVRPEGSVSTLKIQRTERGDSAVYLCASSLGTGSDTQYFGPGTRLTVL.

The J gene is TRBJ1-6, the V gene TRBV30; D not certain. The germline V gene has CDR1 GTSNPN and CDR2 SVGIG (reference sequence). The CDR3 length is 13 residues. With 5 bases removed from V and 5 bases from J, the gap between germline ends came to 10 bases. The CDR3 region has the DNA TGTGCCTGGGAAGGAGGCCATAATTCACCCCTCCACTTT. Encoded protein: CAWEGGHNSPLHF.

The chain joins TRBV28 to TRBJ2-5; perhaps TRBD1 as D (6 bases). Looked up from germline, CDR1 is MDHEN and CDR2 is SYDVKM. V dropped 6 bases and J dropped 5 bases, with 10 bases sitting between them. The CDR3 is made up of 12 amino acids. Here the CDR3 DNA reads TGTGCCAGCAGACAGGGCAGGGAGACCCAGTACTTC. It specifies CASRQGRETQYF.

The chain uses TRBV4-2 and TRBJ2-3; 7 bases agree with TRBD2. The CDR3 totals 14 residues. J lost 0 bases, V lost 4 bases, and 1 base had no gene match. Germline V CDR1 and CDR2: LGHNA, YNFKEQ. In nucleotides, the CDR3 is TGTGCCAGCAGCCGGGGGGGGAGCACAGATACGCAGTATTTT. This gives the protein CASSRGGSTDTQYF.

DNA of the CDR3: TGTGCCAGCAGGGACCTTGGAGGCGGCTACACCTTC. Encoded protein: CASRDLGGGYTF. V gene TRBV12-3 or TRBV12-4 combines with J gene TRBJ1-2, with unresolved D. With 6 bases removed from V and 8 bases from J, the gap between germline ends came to 13 bases. CDR3 length equals 12 residues.

This clone showed up just a few times. V usage is TRBV6-6 and J usage is TRBJ1-5; 10 bases are shared with TRBD1. V gave up 5 bases and J gave up 0 bases; unmatched junction bases: 22. Germline V gene data show CDR1 as MNHNY and CDR2 as SVGAGI (reference sequence). This CDR3 region has 22 residues. CDR3 nucleotide sequence: TGTGCCAGCAGTCCCCTCTTGGGGACAGGGGCCGGCCGTCGGGATAGCAATCAGCCCCAGCATTTT. Its protein is CASSPLLGTGAGRRDSNQPQHF.

The V and J genes are TRBV3-1 (or the pseudogene TRBV3-2) and TRBJ2-7; no clear D. V was shortened by 4 bases and J by 7 bases, with 14 bases between the two germline ends. The V gene's germline CDR1 is LGHDT and CDR2 YNNKEL (reference sequence). The CDR3 length is 13 residues. CDR3 nucleotide sequence: TGTGCCAGCAGCCGAGGCAGTCTACGGGAGCAGTACTTC. Its protein is CASSRGSLREQYF.

The chain recombines TRBV5-1 with TRBJ2-2; 7 bases fit TRBD1. This CDR3 has 16 residues. Germline V gene lookup returns CDR1 SGHRS and CDR2 YFSETQ. The J segment lost 5 bases and the V segment lost 3 bases, leaving 10 bases of the junction unmatched. The chain's CDR3 is CASSWGDRVGTGELFF. DNA for the CDR3: TGCGCCAGCAGCTGGGGCGACAGGGTCGGGACCGGGGAGCTGTTTTTT.

The chain carries TRBV7-6 and TRBJ1-3; D is unclear. The CDR3 contains 14 residues. Trimming pared 1 base from V and 1 base from J, leaving 5 bases between. The germline gives CDR1 SGHVS, CDR2 FNYEAQ. DNA of the CDR3: TGTGCCAGCAGCTTAGAGCTTTCTGGAAACACCATATATTTT. As protein: CASSLELSGNTIYF. The variable domain in full, with the rest retrieved from reference TRBV7-6 and TRBJ1-3, is GAGVSQSPRYKVTKRGQDVALRCDPISGHVSLYWYRQALGQGPEFLTYFNYEAQQDKSGLPNDRFSAERPEGSISTLTIQRTEQRDSAMYRCASSLELSGNTIYFGEGSWLTVV.

This clone was seen more than once but under ten times. The gene calls are TRBV3-1 (or the pseudogene TRBV3-2) and TRBJ2-5, with a tentative D call TRBD2 (6 bases). The CDR3 extends over 17 amino acids. Trimming stripped 4 bases from V and 0 bases from J, with 18 bases between. Germline CDR1 reads LGHDT; CDR2 reads YNNKEL (reference sequence). The CDR3 DNA reads as TGTGCCAGCAGCCCAGGAGCAACTAGCCCGTACCAAGAGACCCAGTACTTC. Its translation: CASSPGATSPYQETQYF.

Only a few counts were recorded for this clone. The V call is TRBV5-4, the J call TRBJ1-2; 8 bases are shared with TRBD1. CDR3 size: 14 residues. V gave up 4 bases and J gave up 7 bases; unmatched junction bases: 9. Germline-derived CDR1 and CDR2 are SGHNT and YYREEE (reference sequence). CDR3 bases: TGTGCCAGCAGCCCACAGGGGGGTAGCGGTGGCTACACCTTC. Its protein is CASSPQGGSGGYTF.

The chain uses TRBV7-2 and TRBJ2-3; TRBD1 agrees at 7 bases. V gave up 5 bases and J gave up 0 bases; unmatched junction bases: 5. This CDR3 is built from 15 residues. Germline CDR1 and CDR2: SGHTA and FQGNSA. CDR3 DNA: TGTGCCAGCAGCCTAGACAGGGCTAGCACAGATACGCAGTATTTT. Translating it yields CASSLDRASTDTQYF.

The chain has TRBV27 and TRBJ1-2; possible D gene TRBD1, 6 bases. In germline, CDR1 is MNHEY, CDR2 SMNVEV (reference sequence). Trimming took off 9 bases at V and 4 bases at J, with 21 bases between the two ends. This CDR3 has 15 amino acids. DNA for the CDR3: TGTGCCAGTGCCTTTGACAGGAGTAATTTCTATGGCTACACCTTC. It specifies CASAFDRSNFYGYTF.

This sequence joins TRBV10-2 and TRBJ1-1; TRBD1 agrees at 9 bases. With V trimmed by 8 bases and J by 4 bases, 5 bases remained unmatched. Germline values: CDR1 WSHSY, CDR2 SAAADI. This CDR3 is built from 13 residues. CDR3 sequence reads: CASGTDRGTEAFF. CDR3 bases: TGCGCCAGCGGTACGGACAGGGGCACTGAAGCTTTCTTT.

The CDR3 DNA reads TGTGCCAGCAGCCAACCTACAGGATCACCCCTCCACTTT. It is translated as CASSQPTGSPLHF. The chain joins TRBV3-1 (or the pseudogene TRBV3-2) to TRBJ1-6, with D possibly being TRBD1 (5 bases). Trimming removed 2 bases from V and 10 bases from J, with 9 bases in between. Germline CDR1 reads LGHDT; CDR2 reads YNNKEL (reference sequence). This CDR3 has 13 residues.

The chain joins TRBV12-5 to TRBJ1-1; D is unclear. V was pared by 0 bases and J by 5 bases, with 10 bases between. The CDR3 is 14 residues long. Germline CDR1 LGHNT, CDR2 FRNRAP. The CDR3 is CASGLVPLFTEAFF. CDR3 sequence (DNA): TGTGCTAGTGGTTTGGTCCCTCTCTTTACTGAAGCTTTCTTT.

The V call is TRBV12-5, the J call TRBJ1-1; D is uncertain. The CDR3 has 13 amino acids. Looked up from germline, CDR1 is LGHNT and CDR2 is FRNRAP. V lost 2 bases to trimming and J lost 2 bases, with 6 bases between them. CDR3 in DNA: TGTGCTAGTGGTTTGTCCTTTAACACTGAAGCTTTCTTT. It specifies CASGLSFNTEAFF. Filled out from reference TRBV12-5 and TRBJ1-1, the complete variable domain reads DARVTQTPRHKVTEMGQEVTMRCQPILGHNTVFWYRQTMMQGLELLAYFRNRAPLDDSGMPKDRFSAEMPDATLATLKIQPSEPRDSAVYFCASGLSFNTEAFFGQGTRLTVV.